This TCR beta chain was sequenced in a study of blood T cell repertoires in COVID-19. As for the study in general: The study drew acute and convalescent COVID-19 samples from the United States, Italy and Spain. PBMCs, B-cell-depleted T cells, or T cells provided the cDNA or gDNA that made up the material.

Sequencing used immunoSEQ multiplex PCR; TCRdb keeps in-frame clones, though not all of them. Counted here are some 180,000 clones, 85% to 90% occurring once; the ten biggest clones make up 6.5% to 10%. Germline V lookup: CDR1 SGHRS, CDR2 YFSETQ. The CDR3 consists of 15 residues. Trimming cost V 4 bases and J 5 bases, with 15 bases left between them. The sequence derives from a woman aged 55 to 70 with acute or convalescent COVID-19. The genes are TRBV5-1 and TRBJ2-2; possible D gene TRBD2, 6 bases. Sequenced material: peripheral blood. The DNA of the CDR3 is TGCGCCAGCAGCATAGGACGGGGGTGGACCGGGGAGCTGTTTTTT. It translates to CASSIGRGWTGELFF.